Shown below are 21 T cell receptor beta chains from a single sample sequenced in a study of shared clonotypes between healthy human individuals (dated by TCRdb to about 2020). CD8 naive samples were CD45RO-negative cells positively selected for CCR7, giving a CD45RA+CCR7+ population that excluded TemRA cells. Libraries came from the immunoSEQ multiplex PCR assay. TCRdb limited this immuneACCESS table to in-frame rearrangements with V and J called. A share of clones is missing; checked studies link under half to unresolved V genes, and the rest is unexplained. Present in this sample are 1.5 million to 2.5 million clones, over 85% of which were seen just once. Of the sample, around 1% is held by the ten largest clones. Material for sequencing was naive CD8+ T cells sorted from blood. The sample's cell subset or site label is to be understood as: CD45RA+CCR7+. These receptors were taken from a man between 18 and 29 years old in good health.

The CDR3 sequence: CSVEDGGSTNEKLFF. DNA of the CDR3: TGCAGCGTTGAAGACGGCGGGTCAACTAATGAAAAACTGTTTTTT. This sequence joins TRBV29-1 and TRBJ1-4, with D uncertain. The V gene lost 0 bases and the J gene lost 0 bases, with 8 bases spanning the gap. The CDR3 contains 15 residues. CDR1 is SQVTM and CDR2 is ANQGSEA in the germline V gene. Looking up the rest from reference TRBV29-1 and TRBJ1-4 gives the full variable domain: SAVISQKPSRDICQRGTSLTIQCQVDSQVTMMFWYRQQPGQSLTLIATANQGSEATYESGFVIDKFPISRPNLTFSTLTVSNMSPEDSSIYLCSVEDGGSTNEKLFFGSGTQLSVL.

The V and J genes are TRBV6-1 and TRBJ2-7; possibly TRBD1 for D (5 bases). V was trimmed by 6 bases and J by 3 bases, leaving 15 bases between them. CDR3 size: 14 residues. Germline-derived CDR1 and CDR2 are MNHNS and SASEGT. CDR3 nucleotide sequence: TGTGCCAGCAGGGAGACAGTGATCAGCTACGAGCAGTACTTC. Residues: CASRETVISYEQYF.

This clone was seen a single time. The gene calls are TRBV27 and TRBJ2-7; 8 positions match TRBD2. This CDR3 comprises 14 residues. Germline V lookup: CDR1 MNHEY, CDR2 SMNVEV (reference sequence). Unmatched junction bases numbered 5, after V lost 3 bases and J lost 4 bases. In nucleotides, the CDR3 is TGTGCCAGCAGTTTTGTTCCTAGCGGGTACGAGCAGTACTTC. It yields the protein CASSFVPSGYEQYF.

The V gene is TRBV4-3, the J gene TRBJ1-2; TRBD1 might be the D (6 bases). The V and J ends lost 1 base and 2 bases respectively, with 11 bases between them. The CDR3 runs to 15 residues. The V gene's germline CDR1 is LGHNA and CDR2 YSLEER. As DNA, the CDR3 is TGCGCCAGCAGCCAAGTTTCAGGGGCCAACTATGGCTACACCTTC. This translates into CASSQVSGANYGYTF.

This chain joins TRBV4-2 and TRBJ1-6; D is ambiguous. This CDR3 has 17 residues. V gave up 1 base and J gave up 4 bases, with 14 bases separating them. Per the germline V gene, CDR1 is LGHNA and CDR2 is YNFKEQ. Here the CDR3 reads CASSQAPPTAYNSPLHF. In DNA, the CDR3 is TGTGCCAGCAGCCAAGCCCCACCGACTGCTTATAATTCACCCCTCCACTTT.

The gene calls are TRBV10-1 and TRBJ1-1, with D possibly being TRBD1 (6 bases). Germline assignment: CDR1 WNHNN and CDR2 SYGVQD (reference sequence). The V gene lost 3 bases and the J gene lost 7 bases, with 9 bases spanning the gap. The CDR3 has 12 amino acids. The CDR3 is CASSEGGFEAFF. The CDR3 coding sequence is TGCGCCAGCAGTGAAGGGGGGTTTGAAGCTTTCTTT.

The chain combines TRBV5-4 with TRBJ1-6; TRBD1 agrees at 9 bases. The CDR3 runs 14 residues. J gave up 9 bases and V 4 bases, and 5 bases lay outside the gene matches. Germline V gene lookup returns CDR1 SGHNT and CDR2 YYREEE (reference sequence). Here the CDR3 DNA reads TGTGCCAGCAGCCGGGACAGGGAGGTTTCACCCCTCCACTTT. This encodes CASSRDREVSPLHF. Based on the CDR3 plus reference TRBV5-4 and TRBJ1-6, the full variable domain is ETGVTQSPTHLIKTRGQQVTLRCSSQSGHNTVSWYQQALGQGPQFIFQYYREEENGRGNFPPRFSGLQFPNYSSELNVNALELDDSALYLCASSRDREVSPLHFGNGTRLTVT.

Turning to this clone: This same CDR3 is encoded by further DNA sequences in the sample. V and J are TRBV27 and TRBJ1-2, with a weak D call TRBD1 (5 bases). V shed 3 bases and J shed 0 bases, with 8 bases lying between them. Germline CDR1 MNHEY, CDR2 SMNVEV (reference sequence). The length of the CDR3 is 14 residues. The chain's CDR3 is CASSFTGANYGYTF. In DNA, the CDR3 is TGTGCCAGCAGTTTTACGGGGGCTAACTATGGCTACACCTTC.

J is TRBJ2-1 and V is TRBV4-3, with D possibly matching TRBD1 (5 bases). CDR3 length: 16 amino acids. Germline V gene data show CDR1 as LGHNA and CDR2 as YSLEER. Trimming shortened V by 0 bases and J by 3 bases, and 12 bases separated the two germline ends. The CDR3: CASSQDKGARYNEQFF. The CDR3 DNA is TGCGCCAGCAGCCAAGATAAAGGGGCACGCTACAATGAGCAGTTCTTC.

The chain combines TRBV6-1 with TRBJ2-5, with 7 bases matching TRBD1. Trimming removed 7 bases from V and 9 bases from J; junction bases left unmatched: 17. The CDR3 runs to 15 residues. The germline gives CDR1 MNHNS, CDR2 SASEGT. CDR3 region: CASTEVGRPQGAQYF. The CDR3 DNA is TGTGCCAGCACCGAAGTGGGACGGCCCCAGGGGGCCCAGTACTTC.

V is TRBV5-5 and J is TRBJ2-3, with D perhaps matching TRBD1 (7 bases). The ends were cut back, 3 bases at V and 2 bases at J, with 13 bases in the middle. The CDR3 loop spans 15 amino acids. Germline V gives CDR1 SGHKS, CDR2 YYEKEE (reference sequence). The DNA of the CDR3 is TGTGCCAGCAGCTCAGGGGGGTCTGACACAGATACGCAGTATTTT. Protein: CASSSGGSDTDTQYF.

V gene TRBV27 combines with J gene TRBJ2-7, with 7 bases aligning to TRBD2. The CDR3 is made up of 15 amino acids. CDR1 and CDR2 from the germline V gene are MNHEY and SMNVEV (reference sequence). The ends lost 6 bases at V and 0 bases at J; junction bases unmatched: 8. The CDR3 spells CASRSPAGSSYEQYF. CDR3 in DNA: TGTGCCAGCAGGTCCCCAGCGGGGAGCTCCTACGAGCAGTACTTC.

V usage is TRBV10-2 and J usage is TRBJ2-1, with TRBD2 as a possible D gene (5 bases). The CDR3 consists of 14 residues. CDR1 WSHSY and CDR2 SAAADI come from the germline V gene. The V end was cut by 4 bases, the J end by 10 bases, with 17 bases between. The CDR3 DNA follows: TGCGCCAGCAGTGTGAGGGAACGACCGTACGAGCAGTTCTTC. Translated, it gives CASSVRERPYEQFF.

V usage is TRBV13 and J usage is TRBJ2-7; 9 bases are a match to TRBD2. The V and J ends lost 4 bases and 3 bases, in that order; junction bases with no gene match: 10. The CDR3 length is 16 residues. Germline CDR1 and CDR2: PRHDT and FYEKMQ (reference sequence). The CDR3 DNA reads TGTGCCAGCAGCTCTGTGGGGTCTAGCGGGGACTACGAGCAGTACTTC. Amino acid sequence: CASSSVGSSGDYEQYF.

This rearrangement joins TRBV7-2 to TRBJ1-6; 9 nucleotides match TRBD1. V was pared by 0 bases and J by 7 bases, with 7 bases of the junction left unmatched. This CDR3 is 17 amino acids long. Germline CDR1 is SGHTA and CDR2 is FQGNSA. The CDR3 is CASSLAVQGAYNSPLHF. CDR3 sequence (DNA): TGTGCCAGCAGCTTAGCGGTACAGGGGGCTTACAATTCACCCCTCCACTTT.

The rearrangement uses TRBV5-1 and TRBJ2-7; D possibly corresponds to TRBD2 (6 bases). Trimming took 4 bases from V and 0 from J, leaving 17 bases between them. Germline V gene lookup returns CDR1 SGHRS and CDR2 YFSETQ. There are 16 residues in the CDR3. The CDR3 region is CASSPETEGSSYEQYF. The CDR3 DNA sequence: TGCGCCAGCAGCCCGGAGACGGAGGGTAGCTCCTACGAGCAGTACTTC. Complete variable domain (other parts from reference TRBV5-1 and TRBJ2-7): KAGVTQTPRYLIKTRGQQVTLSCSPISGHRSVSWYQQTPGQGLQFLFEYFSETQRNKGNFPGRFSGRQFSNSRSEMNVSTLELGDSALYLCASSPETEGSSYEQYFGPGTRLTVT.

The DNA for the CDR3 is TGTGCCAGCAGCTTAGGTAGCCCGGGACAGCGAACCGACGAGCAGTACTTC. It translates to CASSLGSPGQRTDEQYF. The chain links TRBV7-6 to TRBJ2-7; 7 bases map to TRBD1. CDR1 and CDR2 (germline): SGHVS, FNYEAQ. Trimming took 1 base from V and 5 from J; bases not matched to a gene: 14. The CDR3 runs 17 residues.

The chain couples TRBV14 to TRBJ2-1; 10 positions match TRBD2. The germline gives CDR1 SGHDN, CDR2 FVKESK. This CDR3 has 21 residues. J was trimmed by 0 bases and V by 0 bases; bases with no gene match: 14. The CDR3 DNA reads as TGTGCCAGCAGCCAAGATCATAGGGGACTAGCGTTCCCTGGCTCCTACAATGAGCAGTTCTTC. It codes for CASSQDHRGLAFPGSYNEQFF.

CDR3 region: CASSLRSGQGRDEQYF. CDR3 bases: TGTGCCAGCAGCTTGAGATCGGGACAGGGGAGGGACGAGCAGTACTTC. The chain carries TRBV5-8 and TRBJ2-7; TRBD1 agrees at 10 bases. Germline V CDR1 and CDR2: SGHTS, YDEGEE. V lost 1 base and J lost 5; bases outside the gene matches: 9. The CDR3 sequence is 16 residues long.

This chain uses TRBV29-1 with TRBJ1-2; 10 positions agree with TRBD1. Germline lookup yields CDR1 SQVTM and CDR2 ANQGSEA. The V and J ends lost 0 bases and 0 bases, in that order; junction bases with no gene match: 13. The length of the CDR3 is 19 residues. The CDR3 loop reads CSVEDWRDRGHLANYGYTF. The CDR3 coding sequence is TGCAGCGTTGAAGATTGGAGGGACAGGGGCCACTTAGCTAACTATGGCTACACCTTC.

This chain uses TRBV6-5 with TRBJ2-7, with a possible D match to TRBD2 (6 bases). The CDR3 is 15 amino acids. Germline values: CDR1 MNHEY, CDR2 SVGAGI. The V end was cut by 5 bases, the J end by 5 bases, with 19 bases between. The CDR3 DNA reads as TGTGCCAGCAGTGCCGTCTACGGGAGAGGGCACGAGCAGTACTTC. Amino acids: CASSAVYGRGHEQYF.